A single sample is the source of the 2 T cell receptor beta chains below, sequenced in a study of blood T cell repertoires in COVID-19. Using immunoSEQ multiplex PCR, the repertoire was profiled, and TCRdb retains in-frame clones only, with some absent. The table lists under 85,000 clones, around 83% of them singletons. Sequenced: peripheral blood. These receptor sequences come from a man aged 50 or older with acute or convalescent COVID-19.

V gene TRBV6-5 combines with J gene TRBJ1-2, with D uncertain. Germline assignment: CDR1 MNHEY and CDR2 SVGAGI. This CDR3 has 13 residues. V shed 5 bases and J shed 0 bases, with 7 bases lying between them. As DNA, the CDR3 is TGTGCCAGCAGTCCGACACCTAACTATGGCTACACCTTC. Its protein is CASSPTPNYGYTF.

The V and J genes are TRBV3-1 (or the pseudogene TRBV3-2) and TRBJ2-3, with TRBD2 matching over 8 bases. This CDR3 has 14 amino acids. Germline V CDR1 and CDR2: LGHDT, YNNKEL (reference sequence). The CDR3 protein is CAASQGGGHYTQYF. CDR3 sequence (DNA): TGTGCAGCAAGCCAGGGCGGGGGGCATTATACGCAGTATTTT.